This TCR beta chain emerged from a study of human T cells and chemical hapten exposure. Overall study context: Throughout a study of approximately 25 weeks, patients underwent weekly scalp administration of diphenylcyclopropenone doses.

V dropped 3 bases and J dropped 5 bases, with 4 bases sitting between them. This CDR3 is built from 11 residues. Germline lookup yields CDR1 SNHLY and CDR2 FYNNEI. TCRdb reanalysed the RACE reads using MiXCR and keeps one entry per CDR3 protein. In the table there are tens of thousands of distinct CDR3 sequences, approximately 11% of which are singletons. Sample time point: pre-sensitization, week 0. Treatment defined: therapeutic diphenylcyclopropenone sensitization with weekly scalp DPC. Alopecia patients, 18 to 70 years old and DPC-suitable, served as donors. The study extracted total RNA from unfractionated whole blood.

This chain joins TRBV2 and TRBJ2-5, with D unresolved. Sample: whole blood, taken in connection with sensitization to the hapten diphenylcyclopropenone (DPC). The receptor was isolated from a woman in her fifties or sixties with alopecia areata. Some clones in this sample may be carry-over from other donors' samples. In nucleotides, the CDR3 is TGTGCCAGCAGTGAGAGGGAGACCCAGTACTTC. Amino acid sequence: CASSERETQYF.